This T cell receptor (beta chain) was profiled in a study of cytomegalovirus exposure and HLA in healthy donors. General study points: The dataset shows that most TCR sequences were rare, while some public TCRs occurred in many donors. Within the data, a cluster of highly shared sequence variants was likely a sequencing artifact. 87-base-pair reads could not separate some V segments, including TRBV6-2 and TRBV6-3. A prior analysis recorded that most TCR beta V segments were productive about 87% or about 30% of the time.

With respect to this clone: Antigen unknown. A read error may account for a junction end that differs from germline. The sample carries other DNA sequences with the same CDR3.

Per the germline V gene, CDR1 is MNHEY and CDR2 is SVGAGI. This CDR3 contains 16 residues. The PCR employed 60 Vbeta primers together with 13 Jbeta primers. The repertoire was sequenced with immunoSEQ multiplex PCR; TCRdb's copy has only in-frame clones and lacks some. The sample contains about 160,000 clones, approximately 76% of which appear only once. This TCR came from a man in his 60s in good health and CMV-seronegative. V and J are TRBV6-5 and TRBJ1-2, with 11 nucleotides matching TRBD1. Sequencing was carried out using PBMCs. CDR3 sequence (DNA): TGTGCCAGCAGTCACTCGCCGGGACAGGGGGTTGAAGGCTACACCTTC. Protein product: CASSHSPGQGVEGYTF.